This T cell receptor (beta chain) was documented in a study of blood T cells in healthy people across ages. Study observations and caveats: A greater number of naive CD4+ cells and higher diversity distinguished long-lived donors from aged donors. Possibly, changes in expanded clonotypes were confounded because donor CMV status was unknown.

Together with a sample-barcoded 5' primer, a J-beta primer mix was included in a second PCR lasting about 7 to 12 cycles. TCRdb recomputed calls from the 5' RACE reads with MiXCR, one row per CDR3 protein. Of approximately 600,000 distinct CDR3 sequences detected, under 65% appear once; the ten largest clones hold 30% to 45%. The table lists this clonotype with a few counts. The antigen is unknown. CDR1 and CDR2 (germline): SQVTM, ANQGSEA. J was trimmed by 4 bases and V by 4 bases; bases with no gene match: 1. CDR3 size: 12 residues. The chain recombines TRBV29-1 with TRBJ2-3, with 8 bases identical to TRBD2. The sequence was obtained from a man in his sixties in good health. Sequencing input: blood. Here the CDR3 DNA reads TGCAGCGTTGCCGGGGGGGCAGATACGCAGTATTTT. Its protein product is CSVAGGADTQYF.